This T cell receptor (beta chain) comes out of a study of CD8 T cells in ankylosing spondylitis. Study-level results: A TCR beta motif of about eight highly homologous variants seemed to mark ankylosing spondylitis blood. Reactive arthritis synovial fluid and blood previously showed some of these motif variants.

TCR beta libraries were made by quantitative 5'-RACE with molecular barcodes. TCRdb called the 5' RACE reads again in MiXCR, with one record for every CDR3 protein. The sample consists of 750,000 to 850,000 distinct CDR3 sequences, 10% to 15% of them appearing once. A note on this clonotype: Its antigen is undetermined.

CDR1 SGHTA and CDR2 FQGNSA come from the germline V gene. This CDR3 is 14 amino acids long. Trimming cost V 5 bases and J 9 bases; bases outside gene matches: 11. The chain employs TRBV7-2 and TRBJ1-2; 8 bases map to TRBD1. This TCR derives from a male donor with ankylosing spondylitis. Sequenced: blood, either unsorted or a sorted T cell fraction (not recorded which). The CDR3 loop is CASSPPGQVPRYTF. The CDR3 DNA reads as TGTGCCAGCAGCCCACCGGGACAGGTGCCTCGCTACACCTTC.